This T cell receptor beta chain appears in the sequencing data of a study of T cells after yellow fever vaccination. This clonotype has a handful of counts. The trim removed 4 bases at V and 4 bases at J, leaving 6 bases unmatched. The germline gives CDR1 GTSNPN, CDR2 SVGIG (reference sequence). The CDR3 length is 15 residues. TCRdb passed the 5' RACE reads through MiXCR, listing each CDR3 protein once. Of 500,000 to 650,000 distinct CDR3 sequences in the sample, less than 15% were seen once. The sequence was obtained from a man in his thirties or forties who received the YFV17D yellow fever vaccine. This sample comprised PBMCs, obtained on the day of the yellow fever booster vaccination. J is TRBJ2-2 and V is TRBV30; 10 positions agree with TRBD2. CDR3 sequence: CAWNTAGGPTGELFF. The CDR3 DNA reads TGTGCCTGGAATACAGCGGGAGGGCCCACCGGGGAGCTGTTTTTT.